These 14 T cell receptor beta chains share one sample of origin, sequenced in a study of Ad26.COV2.S vaccination and SARS-CoV-2 variants. Clones were sequenced by immunoSEQ multiplex PCR, and TCRdb holds only the in-frame ones, with some missing. The sample contains around 170,000 clones, approximately 90% of which appear only once. Material: peripheral blood, obtained after recovery from COVID-19. Every receptor here comes from a human donor who had recovered from COVID-19.

This CDR3 is CASSLTSGGTDTQYF. CDR3 in DNA: TGTGCCAGCAGCCTTACTAGCGGGGGCACAGATACGCAGTATTTT. The gene calls are TRBV7-9 and TRBJ2-3; 10 bases are a match to TRBD2. The CDR3 extends over 15 amino acids. CDR1 and CDR2 (germline): SEHNR, FQNEAQ (reference sequence). Losses at the gene ends were 5 bases for V and 1 base for J; bases not matched to a gene: 3.

The rearrangement joins TRBV2 to TRBJ2-7; 9 positions match TRBD1. Germline V gene sequence: CDR1 SNHLY, CDR2 FYNNEI. CDR3 size: 14 residues. With 4 bases clipped from V and 3 bases from J, the junction kept 4 bases outside the gene matches. The CDR3 here is CASSGTGEGYEQYF. The DNA of the CDR3 is TGTGCCAGCAGTGGGACAGGGGAGGGCTACGAGCAGTACTTC.

The DNA for the CDR3 is TGTGCCAGTAGTATTGAGGTTAATCAGCCCCAGCATTTT. It translates to CASSIEVNQPQHF. The chain employs TRBV19 and TRBJ1-5; no definite D call. Trimming cost V 3 bases and J 4 bases, with 7 bases left between them. The germline V gene has CDR1 LNHDA and CDR2 SQIVND (reference sequence). The CDR3 runs 13 residues. Drawing the rest from reference TRBV19 and TRBJ1-5, the complete variable domain is DGGITQSPKYLFRKEGQNVTLSCEQNLNHDAMYWYRQDPGQGLRLIYYSQIVNDFQKGDIAEGYSVSREKKESFPLTVTSAQKNPTAFYLCASSIEVNQPQHFGDGTRLSIL.

The V call is TRBV19, the J call TRBJ2-3; TRBD2 matches 7 bases. CDR3 length: 16 residues. Germline V gives CDR1 LNHDA, CDR2 SQIVND (reference sequence). V trimming: 5 bases; J trimming: 1 base; junction bases outside the gene matches: 9. CDR3 DNA sequence: TGTGCCAGTAGTTTGCCGGGACTATACGGCACAGATACGCAGTATTTT. Translating it yields CASSLPGLYGTDTQYF.

This chain uses TRBV2 with TRBJ2-7; no clear D gene. V was pared by 3 bases and J by 0 bases, with 6 bases between. The CDR3 length is 13 residues. Per germline, CDR1 SNHLY and CDR2 FYNNEI. This CDR3 is CASSDRSSYEQYF. CDR3 in DNA: TGTGCCAGCAGTGACAGAAGCTCCTACGAGCAGTACTTC.

The chain joins TRBV2 to TRBJ2-5, with D hard to call. Germline-derived CDR1 and CDR2 are SNHLY and FYNNEI. V gave up 7 bases and J gave up 5 bases, with 11 bases separating them. The CDR3 runs to 12 residues. The CDR3 sequence is CASTWASETQYF. CDR3 bases: TGTGCCAGCACCTGGGCGTCGGAGACCCAGTACTTC.

The chain links TRBV5-4 to TRBJ1-4; D is undetermined. This CDR3 contains 14 residues. Germline V gene sequence: CDR1 SGHNT, CDR2 YYREEE (reference sequence). Trimming removed 5 bases from V and 8 bases from J, with 16 bases in between. CDR3 amino acids: CASRPDTFSEKLFF. The CDR3 bases are TGTGCCAGCAGACCTGACACATTCTCGGAAAAACTGTTTTTT.

A single count supports this clone. V and J are TRBV4-2 and TRBJ2-3; D is ambiguous. The CDR3 contains 13 residues. The V gene's germline CDR1 is LGHNA and CDR2 YNFKEQ. V lost 2 bases, J lost 2 bases, and 5 bases lay in between. CDR3 nucleotide sequence: TGTGCCAGCAGCCAAACGACCACAGATACGCAGTATTTT. Translation: CASSQTTTDTQYF.

The gene calls are TRBV5-1 and TRBJ2-5; D might be TRBD1 (6 bases). The V gene lost 0 bases and the J gene lost 4 bases, with 13 bases spanning the gap. Germline lookup yields CDR1 SGHRS and CDR2 YFSETQ. The CDR3 contains 15 residues. For the CDR3, the DNA is TGCGCCAGCAGCTTGGTAACCAGGGGTGGAGAGACCCAGTACTTC. This sequence encodes CASSLVTRGGETQYF.

The chain uses TRBV7-8 and TRBJ2-1, with 9 bases matching TRBD2. This CDR3 spans 17 amino acids. V gave up 3 bases and J gave up 3 bases; unmatched junction bases: 9. Germline lookup yields CDR1 SGHVS and CDR2 FQNEAQ. In nucleotides, the CDR3 is TGTGCCAGCAGCTTGGGGGAGGGACTAGCATTCTACAATGAGCAGTTCTTC. It codes for CASSLGEGLAFYNEQFF.

In its sample, this clone was seen a few times. This sequence joins TRBV6-5 and TRBJ2-1, with 7 bases aligning to TRBD2. Germline lookup yields CDR1 MNHEY and CDR2 SVGAGI. Losses at the gene ends were 8 bases for V and 11 bases for J; bases not matched to a gene: 12. The CDR3 contains 13 residues. DNA of the CDR3: TGTGCCAGCGGCGGGAGTTTTGGAGAAAAGCAGTTCTTC. Its protein is CASGGSFGEKQFF.

This chain joins TRBV27 and TRBJ2-3; 10 nucleotides match TRBD2. The junction had 0 bases not matched to a gene; V was cut back by 0 bases and J by 0 bases. This CDR3 comprises 16 residues. Germline values: CDR1 MNHEY, CDR2 SMNVEV (reference sequence). CDR3 sequence reads: CASSLSLAGSTDTQYF. CDR3 DNA: TGTGCCAGCAGTTTATCACTAGCGGGAAGCACAGATACGCAGTATTTT.

This chain uses TRBV5-1 with TRBJ2-1; D is uncertain. This CDR3 is 12 amino acids long. CDR1 is SGHRS and CDR2 is YFSETQ in the germline V gene. The ends were cut back, 2 bases at V and 7 bases at J, with 7 bases in the middle. The CDR3 nucleotides read TGCGCCAGCAGCTTCCCCGGTAATGAGCAGTTCTTC. Residues: CASSFPGNEQFF.

The chain couples TRBV12-5 to TRBJ2-2, with 7 bases identical to TRBD1. V was clipped by 3 bases and J by 2 bases; unmatched bases: 6. The CDR3 is made up of 16 amino acids. Germline values: CDR1 LGHNT, CDR2 FRNRAP. The CDR3 nucleotides read TGTGCTAGTGGTTTCGGGACAGACGCAAACACCGGGGAGCTGTTTTTT. Amino acids: CASGFGTDANTGELFF.